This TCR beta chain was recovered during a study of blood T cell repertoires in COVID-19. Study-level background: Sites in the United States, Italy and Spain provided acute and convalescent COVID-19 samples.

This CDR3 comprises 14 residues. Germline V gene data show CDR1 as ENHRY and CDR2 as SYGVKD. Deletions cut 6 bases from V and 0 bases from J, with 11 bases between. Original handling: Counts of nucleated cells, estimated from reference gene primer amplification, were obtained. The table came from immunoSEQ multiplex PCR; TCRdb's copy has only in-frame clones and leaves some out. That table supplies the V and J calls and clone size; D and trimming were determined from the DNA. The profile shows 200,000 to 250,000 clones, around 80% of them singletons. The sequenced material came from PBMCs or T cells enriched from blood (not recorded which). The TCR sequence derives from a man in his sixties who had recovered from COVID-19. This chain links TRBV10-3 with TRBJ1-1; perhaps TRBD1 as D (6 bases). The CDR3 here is CAISPGTLNTEAFF. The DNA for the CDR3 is TGTGCCATCAGCCCGGGGACATTGAACACTGAAGCTTTCTTT.